A selection of T cell receptor beta chains follows, all from one sample in a study of blood T cell repertoires in COVID-19. Sequencing was performed with immunoSEQ multiplex PCR; in TCRdb, only in-frame clones are kept and a portion is missing. The sample comprises about 52,000 clones, about 82% of which are singletons, and under 30% rests with the top ten. Material for sequencing was peripheral blood. Receptors were obtained from a woman over 75 with acute or convalescent COVID-19. Both conserved end residues are part of each CDR3. D genes are given only for firm matches. Clone size is given for some rows only: seen once, a few or many times, or a class if the clone is expanded.

V gene	J gene	clone size	D gene	CDR3 protein	CDR3 DNA
TRBV5-1	TRBJ1-1	NA	TRBD1	CASSTQGANTEAFF	TGCGCCAGCAGCACGCAGGGGGCCAACACTGAAGCTTTCTTT
TRBV29-1	TRBJ2-2	once	TRBD2	CSVGGGLAGGLANTGELFF	TGCAGCGTTGGCGGAGGACTAGCGGGGGGGCTCGCGAACACCGGGGAGCTGTTTTTT
TRBV2	TRBJ1-4	NA	TRBD1	CASSVGQGREKLFF	TGTGCCAGCAGTGTTGGACAGGGGAGAGAAAAACTGTTTTTT
TRBV2	TRBJ2-1	NA	TRBD2	CASRSSGSDTNEQFF	TGTGCCAGCAGATCTAGCGGGAGTGACACGAATGAGCAGTTCTTC
TRBV18	TRBJ1-1	NA	NA	CASSPRQGVTEAFF	TGTGCCAGCTCACCGAGGCAGGGTGTCACTGAAGCTTTCTTT
TRBV7-9	TRBJ2-1	NA	TRBD2	CASSATSGTYNEQFF	TGTGCCAGCAGCGCGACTAGCGGGACCTACAATGAGCAGTTCTTC
TRBV20-1	TRBJ1-5	NA	NA	CSASNADGQPQHF	TGCAGTGCTAGTAACGCCGACGGGCAGCCCCAGCATTTT
TRBV11-2	TRBJ1-2	NA	TRBD1	CASSHPDRGSDYGYTF	TGTGCCAGCAGCCACCCGGACAGGGGGTCTGACTATGGCTACACCTTC
TRBV13	TRBJ2-7	NA	NA	CASSSRTALSYEQYF	TGTGCCAGCAGCTCCCGGACAGCCCTCTCCTACGAGCAGTACTTC
TRBV3-1/TRBV3-2	TRBJ1-5	NA	TRBD1	CASSSTGNQPQHF	TGTGCCAGCAGTTCGACAGGGAATCAGCCCCAGCATTTT
TRBV2	TRBJ2-7	NA	TRBD1	CASSGQGAYEQYF	TGTGCCAGCAGTGGACAGGGGGCCTACGAGCAGTACTTC
TRBV20-1	TRBJ2-1	NA	TRBD2	CSASDKQAAGIGNEQFF	TGCAGTGCTAGTGACAAACAGGCAGCGGGGATCGGGAATGAGCAGTTCTTC
TRBV4-1	TRBJ2-1	few	TRBD1	CASSQDFGTGDNEQFF	TGCGCCAGCAGCCAAGATTTCGGGACAGGGGATAATGAGCAGTTCTTC
TRBV5-1	TRBJ1-4	NA	NA	CASSLTGTNEKLFF	TGCGCCAGCAGCTTAACAGGGACTAATGAAAAACTGTTTTTT
TRBV3-1/TRBV3-2	TRBJ2-5	NA	NA	CASSQILGTQETQYF	TGTGCCAGCAGCCAGATACTCGGGACTCAAGAGACCCAGTACTTC
TRBV6-5	TRBJ1-1	NA	TRBD1	CASRLTLTGEAFF	TGTGCCAGCCGACTTACGTTGACAGGGGAAGCTTTCTTT
TRBV18	TRBJ2-3	NA	TRBD2	CASSPGRVDTDTQYF	TGTGCCAGCTCACCAGGGAGGGTGGATACAGATACGCAGTATTTT
TRBV30	TRBJ2-3	NA	TRBD1	CAWSRTGGTDTQYF	TGTGCCTGGAGTCGGACAGGAGGCACAGATACGCAGTATTTT
TRBV28	TRBJ1-5	NA	TRBD1	CASSAGQGTRNQPQHF	TGTGCCAGCAGTGCCGGACAGGGGACCCGGAATCAGCCCCAGCATTTT
TRBV12-3/TRBV12-4	TRBJ1-2	NA	TRBD1	CASSKDRGSGYTF	TGTGCCAGCAGCAAAGACAGGGGATCGGGCTACACCTTC
TRBV6-5	TRBJ1-2	NA	TRBD1	CASRTGGHYGYTF	TGTGCCAGCAGGACAGGGGGCCACTATGGCTACACCTTC
TRBV2	TRBJ1-5	NA	TRBD1	CASSEGTGGGKQPQHF	TGTGCCAGCAGTGAAGGGACAGGGGGCGGGAAACAGCCCCAGCATTTT
TRBV7-9	TRBJ1-5	NA	NA	CASSLGHTPQHF	TGTGCCAGCAGCTTAGGACACACGCCCCAGCATTTT
TRBV5-1	TRBJ1-1	NA	TRBD1	CASSVTGAGEAFF	TGCGCCAGCAGCGTGACAGGGGCTGGTGAAGCTTTCTTT
TRBV9	TRBJ2-3	NA	TRBD2	CASSVASRGGSTDTQYF	TGTGCCAGCAGCGTAGCTTCGCGGGGGGGTAGCACAGATACGCAGTATTTT
TRBV5-1	TRBJ1-3	NA	TRBD1	CASSQGVSGNTIYF	TGCGCCAGCAGCCAGGGGGTTTCTGGAAACACCATATATTTT
TRBV5-1	TRBJ1-4	few	NA	CASSLTATNEKLFF	TGCGCCAGCAGCTTGACAGCAACTAATGAAAAACTGTTTTTT
TRBV7-2	TRBJ1-4	NA	NA	CASSPTTGTNEKLFF	TGTGCCAGCAGCCCGACGACAGGAACTAATGAAAAACTGTTTTTT
TRBV7-6	TRBJ1-6	NA	NA	CASSLGQGGNSPLHF	TGTGCCAGCAGCTTAGGTCAGGGAGGTAATTCACCCCTCCACTTT
TRBV30	TRBJ1-2	few	NA	CAWSVGGAYGYTF	TGTGCCTGGAGTGTGGGGGGGGCCTATGGCTACACCTTC
TRBV6-5	TRBJ2-1	few	TRBD1	CASTGTGGNNEQFF	TGTGCCAGCACCGGGACAGGGGGAAACAATGAGCAGTTCTTC
TRBV5-1	TRBJ2-1	NA	TRBD2	CASSYRDYGHEQFF	TGCGCCAGCAGTTACCGGGACTATGGCCATGAGCAGTTCTTC
TRBV5-1	TRBJ1-6	NA	NA	CASSLDLGGSSPLHF	TGCGCCAGCAGCTTGGACCTAGGGGGTAGTTCACCCCTCCACTTT
TRBV5-1	TRBJ1-1	NA	NA	CASSRGNTEAFF	TGCGCCAGCAGCAGGGGAAACACTGAAGCTTTCTTT
TRBV7-9	TRBJ1-6	NA	TRBD1	CASNGQGMSPLHF	TGTGCCAGCAACGGACAGGGGATGTCACCCCTCCACTTT
TRBV19	TRBJ2-2	NA	TRBD2	CASSARTSGSPRTGELFF	TGTGCCAGTAGTGCAAGGACTAGCGGGAGTCCGCGCACCGGGGAGCTGTTTTTT
TRBV19	TRBJ1-6	NA	TRBD1	CASSRTGGSYNSPLHF	TGTGCCAGTAGTAGGACAGGGGGCTCCTATAATTCACCCCTCCACTTT
TRBV10-3	TRBJ1-6	few	TRBD1	CAISEQTGGTNPPLHF	TGTGCCATCAGTGAACAGACAGGGGGCACCAATCCACCCCTCCACTTT
TRBV4-1	TRBJ1-5	NA	NA	CASSQDGAPNQPQHF	TGCGCCAGCAGCCAAGATGGGGCCCCAAATCAGCCCCAGCATTTT
TRBV5-1	TRBJ2-3	NA	TRBD2	CASSVVAGERDTQYF	TGCGCCAGCAGCGTCGTAGCGGGAGAGAGGGATACGCAGTATTTT
TRBV19	TRBJ2-1	once	NA	CASSISAVSSYNEQFF	TGTGCCAGTAGTATCAGCGCGGTTAGCTCCTACAATGAGCAGTTCTTC
TRBV4-2	TRBJ2-1	NA	NA	CASSQVPRGGNEQFF	TGTGCCAGCAGCCAAGTACCACGAGGGGGCAATGAGCAGTTCTTC
TRBV3-1/TRBV3-2	TRBJ1-5	NA	TRBD1	CASSQGGSNQPQHF	TGTGCCAGCAGTCAGGGGGGATCGAATCAGCCCCAGCATTTT
TRBV7-6	TRBJ1-1	NA	TRBD1	CASSLGQGVTEAFF	TGTGCCAGCAGCCTTGGACAGGGAGTGACTGAAGCTTTCTTT